This TCR beta chain comes out of a study of T cell responses to AZD1222 COVID-19 vaccine. Profiling relied on immunoSEQ multiplex PCR, and the TCRdb table lists in-frame clones only, not all of them. Of some 120,000 clones listed, around 91% are singletons. This CDR3 contains 13 residues. Trimming shortened V by 0 bases and J by 7 bases, and 7 bases separated the two germline ends. Germline V lookup: CDR1 SGHVS, CDR2 FQNEAQ. Of note for this clone: Antigen unknown.

Study conclusions and caveats: In all cases, repertoires were sampled only after the peak T cell response. Among the donors, most were white British and more were female, and clonal diversity was possibly underestimated. Only a handful of individuals given AZD1222 were seropositive at baseline.

The specimen was peripheral blood, collected on day 0 of MenACWY control vaccination. The TCR was taken from an adult in good health. This rearrangement joins TRBV7-8 to TRBJ1-5, with D unresolved. The CDR3 region has the DNA TGTGCCAGCAGCTTAGCGGCGGGGCAGCCCCAGCATTTT. This codes for CASSLAAGQPQHF.